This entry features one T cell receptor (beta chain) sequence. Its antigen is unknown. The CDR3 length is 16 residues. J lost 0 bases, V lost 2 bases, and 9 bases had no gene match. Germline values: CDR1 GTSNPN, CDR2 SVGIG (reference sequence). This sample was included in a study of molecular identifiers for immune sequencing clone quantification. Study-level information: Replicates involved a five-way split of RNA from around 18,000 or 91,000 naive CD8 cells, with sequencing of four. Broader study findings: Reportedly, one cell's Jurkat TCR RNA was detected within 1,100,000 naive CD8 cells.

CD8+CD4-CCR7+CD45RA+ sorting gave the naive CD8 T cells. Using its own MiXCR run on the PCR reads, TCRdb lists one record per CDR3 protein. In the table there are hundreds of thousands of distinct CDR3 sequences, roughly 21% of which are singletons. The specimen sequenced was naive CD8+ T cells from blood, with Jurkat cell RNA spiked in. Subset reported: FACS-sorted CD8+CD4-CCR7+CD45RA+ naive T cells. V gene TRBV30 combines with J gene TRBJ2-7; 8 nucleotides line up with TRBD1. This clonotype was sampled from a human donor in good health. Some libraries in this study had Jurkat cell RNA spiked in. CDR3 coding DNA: TGTGCCTGGAGTCCAATCCCGGGACAGGTCTCCTACGAGCAGTACTTC. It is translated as CAWSPIPGQVSYEQYF.